This is a list of T cell receptor beta chains from one sample in a study of OX40 agonist ivuxolimab in advanced cancers. Measured with immunoSEQ multiplex PCR; TCRdb has only the in-frame clones, and not every one. The sample has over 25,000 clones, roughly 71% seen once; the top ten hold roughly an eighth. Sample: CD4+ or CD8+ T cells sorted from blood, taken in a trial of the OX40 agonist ivuxolimab. These receptors all come from an adult with an advanced solid tumor such as melanoma, head and neck, liver or kidney cancer. Both conserved end residues are part of each CDR3. Each record gives: V gene, D gene, clone size, J gene, CDR3 DNA, CDR3 protein. A D gene is named only where the DNA matches it firmly. A row's size may be missing; if present it is once, few, many or a size class.

TRBV7-8	.	.	TRBJ1-4	TGTGCCAGCAGCTCAACGCAGGGGAAAAAGACGGATGAAAAACTGTTTTTT	CASSSTQGKKTDEKLFF
TRBV10-2	TRBD2	.	TRBJ2-7	TGCGCCAGCAGCCAAGGGCTAGCGGGGGCTCTTTACGAGCAGTACTTC	CASSQGLAGALYEQYF
TRBV5-1	.	.	TRBJ2-2	TGCGCCAGCAGCTTGATCAGGGCGAACACCGGGGAGCTGTTTTTT	CASSLIRANTGELFF
TRBV28	.	medium-sized	TRBJ1-3	TGTGCCAGCAGTTTAGCGGGTACTGGAAACACCATATATTTT	CASSLAGTGNTIYF
TRBV5-5	.	.	TRBJ1-3	TGTGCCAGCAGCCGAAGACTGTCTGGAAACACCATATATTTT	CASSRRLSGNTIYF
TRBV5-5	.	.	TRBJ2-3	TGTGCCAGCAGCCCCCCGCCGCGGATCTCTAGCACAGATACGCAGTATTTT	CASSPPPRISSTDTQYF
TRBV6-4	TRBD2	.	TRBJ2-3	TGTGCCAGCAGTGAGGGCGGGGGGGCCACAGATACGCAGTATTTT	CASSEGGGATDTQYF
TRBV11-2	.	.	TRBJ2-7	TGTGCCAGCAGCTTCGAGACAGGACCCTACGAGCAGTACTTC	CASSFETGPYEQYF
TRBV6-5	.	.	TRBJ1-1	TGTGCCAGCAGTTACTCGTGGGCGGCCCTGAACACTGAAGCTTTCTTT	CASSYSWAALNTEAFF
TRBV18	.	.	TRBJ2-5	TGTGCCAGCTCCCTCCAGGGGACCAACCAAGAGACCCAGTACTTC	CASSLQGTNQETQYF
TRBV5-1	.	.	TRBJ1-1	TGCGCCAGCAGGCCGGGCCCCGGGGCCGGGAACACTGAAGCTTTCTTT	CASRPGPGAGNTEAFF
TRBV7-3	.	.	TRBJ2-7	TGTGCCAGCAGCCTCACCGGGACATCCTACGAGCAGTACTTC	CASSLTGTSYEQYF
TRBV5-1	.	once	TRBJ1-3	TGCGCCAGCAGCTTTGGCGGACAGCGGGGAAACACCATATATTTT	CASSFGGQRGNTIYF
TRBV6-1	.	few	TRBJ2-7	TGTGCCAGCAGTGAACGGACGGGGGCCTACGAGCAGTACTTC	CASSERTGAYEQYF
TRBV6-6	TRBD1	.	TRBJ1-2	TGTGCCAGCAGAACACCACAGGGGGGGGGCTACACCTTC	CASRTPQGGGYTF
TRBV7-3	.	.	TRBJ2-7	TGTGCCAGCAGCTCCTCGGGAGTGGGGTACGAGCAGTACTTC	CASSSSGVGYEQYF
TRBV6-6	TRBD1	once	TRBJ1-2	TGTGCCAGCAGTCCTAGGACAGGGTACGGCTACACCTTC	CASSPRTGYGYTF
TRBV19	TRBD1	few	TRBJ1-2	TGTGCCAGTCAGTCAGGGGGCGTCTATGGCTACACCTTC	CASQSGGVYGYTF
TRBV7-9	.	.	TRBJ2-1	TGTGCCGTCCAGACGGGGGGCCGGTCCGATGAGCAGTTCTTC	CAVQTGGRSDEQFF
TRBV11-2	.	few	TRBJ2-5	TGTGCCAGCAGCTTAGTGACCCAAGAGACCCAGTACTTC	CASSLVTQETQYF
TRBV7-9	.	.	TRBJ2-7	TGTGCCAGCAGCTATAGCCGGGCCCCGCGGAACGAGCAGTACTTC	CASSYSRAPRNEQYF
TRBV5-1	TRBD2	.	TRBJ2-1	TGCGCCAGCAGCTTGCCTAGCGGGGGAGAGCAGTTCTTC	CASSLPSGGEQFF
TRBV7-3	.	.	TRBJ2-1	TGTGCCAGCAGCTTAGGATCTTACAATGAGCAGTTCTTC	CASSLGSYNEQFF
TRBV9	TRBD1	.	TRBJ2-3	TGTGCCAGCAGCGTAGAAGGGGGCGAGACAGATACGCAGTATTTT	CASSVEGGETDTQYF
TRBV6-1	.	.	TRBJ2-7	TGTGCCAGCAGTTACGGGGTTGAGCAGTACTTC	CASSYGVEQYF
TRBV28	.	.	TRBJ1-5	TGTGCCAGCAGAGAAACAGTACAGCCCCAGCATTTT	CASRETVQPQHF
TRBV4-1	.	medium-sized	TRBJ1-4	TGCGCCAGCAGCCAAGGCGGGCGCAGTTACGGTGAAAAACTGTTTTTT	CASSQGGRSYGEKLFF
TRBV19	.	few	TRBJ1-1	TGTGCCAGTAGTAATCTTGGGGGGCGCGATGTCGACACTGAAGCTTTCTTT	CASSNLGGRDVDTEAFF
TRBV7-9	TRBD2	.	TRBJ2-5	TGTGCCAGCAGCGGCAGACTAGCGGGGGTCCAAGAGACCCAGTACTTC	CASSGRLAGVQETQYF
TRBV4-2	.	.	TRBJ1-2	TGTGCCAGCAGCCAAGACCGAGAGTATGGCTACACCTTC	CASSQDREYGYTF
TRBV28	.	few	TRBJ1-2	TGTGCCAGCAGTTGGGGACAATTGGGCTACACCTTC	CASSWGQLGYTF
TRBV5-4	.	.	TRBJ2-1	TGTGCCAGCAGCTTGGCCGGTTGGGAGCAGTTCTTC	CASSLAGWEQFF
TRBV6-1	.	.	TRBJ1-2	TGTGCCAGCAGTGAAGCGCTAGCTACCACTGGATATGGCTACACCTTC	CASSEALATTGYGYTF
TRBV27	.	.	TRBJ2-6	TGTGCCACTAAAACAGGGAGTACTGGGGCCAACGTCCTGACTTTC	CATKTGSTGANVLTF
TRBV18	.	.	TRBJ1-2	TGTGCCAGCTCACCAGGTTCCGGGGCCCTTAACTATGGCTACACCTTC	CASSPGSGALNYGYTF
TRBV29-1	.	.	TRBJ1-2	TGCAGCGTTGAAGACGCGGGGCTGAGCTATGGCTACACCTTC	CSVEDAGLSYGYTF
TRBV11-2	.	.	TRBJ2-3	TGTGCCAGCAGCCTTTGGGGGAGCGGCACTAGCACAGATACGCAGTATTTT	CASSLWGSGTSTDTQYF
TRBV7-9	.	.	TRBJ1-1	TGTGCCAGCAGCTCAGGGTTGGTATTTGACACTGAAGCTTTCTTT	CASSSGLVFDTEAFF
TRBV7-2	TRBD2	once	TRBJ2-3	TGTGCCAGCAGCTTGGTGGCGGGGGGAGGTCTGACAGATACGCAGTATTTT	CASSLVAGGGLTDTQYF
TRBV5-1	.	.	TRBJ1-1	TGCGCCAGCAGCTTGGAATCCAGGGTTAGAGATGAAGCTTTCTTT	CASSLESRVRDEAFF
TRBV7-9	TRBD2	.	TRBJ2-1	TGTGCCAGCAGCTTGGCGGGGGGGTACAATGAGCAGTTCTTC	CASSLAGGYNEQFF
TRBV11-2	TRBD2	few	TRBJ2-7	TGTGCCAGCAGCTTAGGAACTAGCGGGGGGGCAGACGACGAGCAGTACTTC	CASSLGTSGGADDEQYF
TRBV5-6	TRBD1	.	TRBJ2-5	TGTGCCAGCAGCAGGATGACAGGGGGCGCAGAGACCCAGTACTTC	CASSRMTGGAETQYF
TRBV7-9	TRBD1	few	TRBJ1-6	TGTGCCAGCACCCGGACAGGGGAGAATAATTCACCCCTCCACTTT	CASTRTGENNSPLHF
TRBV5-6	TRBD1	.	TRBJ1-5	TGTGCCAGCAGACCCACTTTAGGACAGGGGGATCAGCCCCAGCATTTT	CASRPTLGQGDQPQHF
TRBV10-3	TRBD2	.	TRBJ2-4	TGTGCCATCAGTGAGTCTGCGGGGGGAGCCAAAAACATTCAGTACTTC	CAISESAGGAKNIQYF
TRBV2	.	.	TRBJ1-6	TGTGCCAGCAGCCCCTCGGCGGTTACGGGGTCACCCCTCCACTTT	CASSPSAVTGSPLHF